What follows is one T cell receptor beta chain and its context. Antigen specificity is unknown. The data were taken from a study of response to subunit inactivated influenza vaccine. Each CDR3 protein gets one entry after TCRdb re-called the RT-PCR reads with MiXCR. The sample records about 530,000 distinct CDR3 sequences, 10% to 15% being singletons. This CDR3 has 12 amino acids. With 4 bases removed from V and 3 bases from J, the gap between germline ends came to 6 bases. Germline V gene lookup returns CDR1 SEHNR and CDR2 FQNEAQ (reference sequence). Overall study findings and caveats: Authors suggested each seasonal flu vaccination may recruit only limited numbers of new T cells.

This sample comprised PBMCs from blood, obtained more than 35 days after vaccination. This clonotype originated in a man between 45 and 60 years old who received an inactivated influenza vaccine. The chain links TRBV7-9 to TRBJ2-5, with D uncertain. The chain's CDR3 is CASSSREETQYF. CDR3 nucleotide sequence: TGTGCCAGCAGCTCCCGAGAAGAGACCCAGTACTTC.